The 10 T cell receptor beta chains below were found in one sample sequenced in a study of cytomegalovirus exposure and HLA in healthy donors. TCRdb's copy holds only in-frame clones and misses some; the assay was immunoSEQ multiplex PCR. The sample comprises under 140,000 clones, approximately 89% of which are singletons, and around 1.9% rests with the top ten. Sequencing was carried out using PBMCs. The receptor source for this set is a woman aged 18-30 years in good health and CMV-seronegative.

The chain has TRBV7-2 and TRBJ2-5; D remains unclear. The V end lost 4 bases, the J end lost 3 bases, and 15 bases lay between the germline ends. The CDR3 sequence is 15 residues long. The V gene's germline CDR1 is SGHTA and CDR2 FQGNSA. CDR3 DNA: TGTGCCAGCAGCTCATCGTCCCACTCGGAAGAGACCCAGTACTTC. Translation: CASSSSSHSEETQYF.

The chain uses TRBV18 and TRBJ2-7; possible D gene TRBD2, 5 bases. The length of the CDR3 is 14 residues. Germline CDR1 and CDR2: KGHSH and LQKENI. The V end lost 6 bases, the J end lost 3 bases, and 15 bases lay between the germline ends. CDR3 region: CASSHIGLIYEQYF. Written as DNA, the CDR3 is TGTGCCAGCTCGCATATAGGACTGATCTACGAGCAGTACTTC.

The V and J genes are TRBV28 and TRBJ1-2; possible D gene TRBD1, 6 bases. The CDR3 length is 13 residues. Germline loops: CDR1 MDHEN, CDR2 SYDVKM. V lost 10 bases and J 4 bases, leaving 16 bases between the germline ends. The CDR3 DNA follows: TGTGCCACGAAACAGGGTATCGGCTATGGCTACACCTTC. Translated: CATKQGIGYGYTF.

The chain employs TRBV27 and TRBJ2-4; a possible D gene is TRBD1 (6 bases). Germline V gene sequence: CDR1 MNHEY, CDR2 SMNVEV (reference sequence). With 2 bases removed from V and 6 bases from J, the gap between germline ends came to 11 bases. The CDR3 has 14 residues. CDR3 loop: CASSLQTGRNIQYF. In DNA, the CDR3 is TGTGCCAGCAGTTTACAGACAGGACGAAACATTCAGTACTTC.

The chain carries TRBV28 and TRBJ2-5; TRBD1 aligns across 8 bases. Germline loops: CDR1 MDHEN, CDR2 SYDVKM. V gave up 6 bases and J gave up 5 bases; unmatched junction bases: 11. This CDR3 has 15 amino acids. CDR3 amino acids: CASSFGQGRWETQYF. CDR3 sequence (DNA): TGTGCCAGCAGCTTTGGACAGGGAAGATGGGAGACCCAGTACTTC. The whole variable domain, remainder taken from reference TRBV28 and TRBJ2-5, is DVKVTQSSRYLVKRTGEKVFLECVQDMDHENMFWYRQDPGLGLRLIYFSYDVKMKEKGDIPEGYSVSREKKERFSLILESASTNQTSMYLCASSFGQGRWETQYFGPGTRLLVL.

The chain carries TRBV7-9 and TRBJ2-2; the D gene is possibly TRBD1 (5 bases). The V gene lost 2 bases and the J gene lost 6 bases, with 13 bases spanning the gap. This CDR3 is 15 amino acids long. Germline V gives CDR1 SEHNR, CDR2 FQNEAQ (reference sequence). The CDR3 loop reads CASSLLGVESGELFF. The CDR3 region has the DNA TGTGCCAGCAGCTTATTAGGGGTGGAGTCCGGGGAGCTGTTTTTT.

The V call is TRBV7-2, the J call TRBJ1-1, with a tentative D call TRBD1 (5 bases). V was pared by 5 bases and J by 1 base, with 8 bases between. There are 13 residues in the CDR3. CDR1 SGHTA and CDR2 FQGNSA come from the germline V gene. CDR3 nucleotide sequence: TGTGCCAGCAGCCTGACAGCGAACACTGAAGCTTTCTTT. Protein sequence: CASSLTANTEAFF.

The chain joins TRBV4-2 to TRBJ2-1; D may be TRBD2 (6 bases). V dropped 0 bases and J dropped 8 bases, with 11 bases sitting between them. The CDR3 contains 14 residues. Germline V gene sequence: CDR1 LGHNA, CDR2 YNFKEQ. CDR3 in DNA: TGTGCCAGCAGCCAAGATGGGATAGCGGATGAGCAGTTCTTC. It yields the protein CASSQDGIADEQFF.

The CDR3, as DNA: TGTGCCACTAACAGGGTAAATGAGCAGTTCTTC. Translation gives CATNRVNEQFF. This chain links TRBV6-1 with TRBJ2-1; D perhaps matches TRBD1 (6 bases). This CDR3 contains 11 residues. CDR1 and CDR2 from the germline V gene are MNHNS and SASEGT. V lost 10 bases, J lost 7 bases, and 11 bases lay in between.

CDR3 in DNA: TGTGCCAGCAGTTACTCCCCAGGGGTATCCGATACGCAGTATTTT. Amino acids: CASSYSPGVSDTQYF. The gene calls are TRBV6-5 and TRBJ2-3; D possibly corresponds to TRBD1 (6 bases). V gave up 0 bases and J gave up 6 bases, with 13 bases separating them. This CDR3 is 15 amino acids long. Germline V gives CDR1 MNHEY, CDR2 SVGAGI.